Listed below are T cell receptor beta chains from one sample, sequenced in a study of T cells in localized non-small cell lung cancer. Sequenced by immunoSEQ multiplex PCR; TCRdb stores in-frame clones only, minus some. Of some 56,000 clones in the sample, 80% to 90% were seen once. The sample consisted of peripheral blood, taken before any cancer treatment. The receptors derive from a woman aged 35-75 years with stage I lung adenocarcinoma. CDR3s include the opening cysteine and the closing phenylalanine or tryptophan. Each record gives: V gene, clone size, J gene, D gene, CDR3 DNA, CDR3 protein. The D gene is left open where the match is weak. Size tells how often a clone was seen (once, few, many) or the class of an expanded clone, and some rows leave it out.

V: TRBV18; size: NA; J: TRBJ1-3; D: NA; DNA: TGTGCCAGCTCACCAGGGATCAATACAGCTGGAAACACCATATATTTT; CDR3: CASSPGINTAGNTIYF
V: TRBV6-6; size: NA; J: TRBJ1-1; D: NA; DNA: TGTGCCAGCAGTTACTGGAAGGAGAACACTGAAGCTTTCTTT; CDR3: CASSYWKENTEAFF
V: TRBV4-3; size: NA; J: TRBJ1-2; D: NA; DNA: TGCGCCAGCAGCCAAGGTCACGGAGGGGTGAACTATGGCTACACCTTC; CDR3: CASSQGHGGVNYGYTF
V: TRBV5-5; size: NA; J: TRBJ2-7; D: NA; DNA: TGTGCCAGCAGCTTGGAGGGCGGGGCAGCCTACGAGCAGTACTTC; CDR3: CASSLEGGAAYEQYF
V: TRBV4-3; size: NA; J: TRBJ2-3; D: TRBD1; DNA: TGCGCCAGCAGCCAAGATATGGTCCAGGGGGCGCGAGTAGATACGCAGTATTTT; CDR3: CASSQDMVQGARVDTQYF
V: TRBV30; size: NA; J: TRBJ2-2; D: TRBD1; DNA: TGTGCCTGGGCGGACAGGGGGTGGACCGGGGAGCTGTTTTTT; CDR3: CAWADRGWTGELFF
V: TRBV6-5; size: once; J: TRBJ1-1; D: NA; DNA: TGTGCCAGCGGCCTCGTTGAAGCTTTCTTT; CDR3: CASGLVEAFF
V: TRBV6-6; size: NA; J: TRBJ1-3; D: NA; DNA: TGTGCCAGCAGTTACCCAGGAAACACCATATATTTT; CDR3: CASSYPGNTIYF
V: TRBV4-3; size: NA; J: TRBJ2-5; D: NA; DNA: TGCGCCAGCAGCCAGGATCCAGCCGGGACCCCCGACTTC; CDR3: CASSQDPAGTPDF
V: TRBV14; size: NA; J: TRBJ1-4; D: NA; DNA: TGTGCCAGCAGTCCCCTTGGGGGAGGAAGGGAAAAACTGTTTTTT; CDR3: CASSPLGGGREKLFF
V: TRBV19; size: NA; J: TRBJ2-2; D: TRBD1; DNA: TGTGCCAGTAGCCCCGGGACAGTGAACACCGGGGAGCTGTTTTTT; CDR3: CASSPGTVNTGELFF
V: TRBV5-1; size: NA; J: TRBJ1-4; D: TRBD1; DNA: TGCGCCACCGAGCGTGACAGGGGGAGTGAAAAACTGTTTTTT; CDR3: CATERDRGSEKLFF
V: TRBV11-3; size: once; J: TRBJ2-1; D: TRBD2; DNA: TGTGCCAGCAGCCCAGTAAAGCGGGGGGGCTCGTACAATGAGCAGTTCTTC; CDR3: CASSPVKRGGSYNEQFF
V: TRBV7-8; size: NA; J: TRBJ2-7; D: TRBD1; DNA: TGTGCCAGCAGTACCGGGACAGTGGGTGGCGAGCAGTACTTC; CDR3: CASSTGTVGGEQYF
V: TRBV6-5; size: NA; J: TRBJ2-7; D: NA; DNA: TGTGCCAGCAGCCCCCTTTTTCCCTACGAGCAGTACTTC; CDR3: CASSPLFPYEQYF
V: TRBV30; size: NA; J: TRBJ1-5; D: NA; DNA: TGTGCCTGGAGAGGTGGCGGACAGTACAATCAGCCCCAGCATTTT; CDR3: CAWRGGGQYNQPQHF
V: TRBV6-4; size: NA; J: TRBJ2-3; D: TRBD2; DNA: TGTGCCAGCAGCCGCTTCTCTAGCGGGGTTAGCACAGATACGCAGTATTTT; CDR3: CASSRFSSGVSTDTQYF
V: TRBV2; size: NA; J: TRBJ1-1; D: TRBD1; DNA: TGTGCCAGCAGAGACAGGGGGGACGGTGGAGCTTTCTTT; CDR3: CASRDRGDGGAFF